Following are 2 T cell receptor beta chains from one sample sequenced in a study of tumor-infiltrating lymphocytes in oesophageal squamous cell carcinoma. Each CDR3 protein gets one entry after TCRdb re-called the PCR reads with MiXCR. The data show approximately 12,000 distinct CDR3 sequences, with around 50% seen just once and about 15% held by the top ten. The sample taken for sequencing was normal esophageal tissue next to the tumor. These receptors were obtained from a male donor with esophageal squamous cell carcinoma.

The V gene is TRBV7-9, the J gene TRBJ2-4, with TRBD1 matching 7 bases. Germline assignment: CDR1 SEHNR and CDR2 FQNEAQ (reference sequence). This CDR3 has 14 amino acids. Losses at the gene ends were 2 bases for V and 5 bases for J; bases not matched to a gene: 3. As DNA, the CDR3 is TGTGCCAGCAGCTTAAGAGGGACAGAAAACATTCAGTACTTC. Encoded protein: CASSLRGTENIQYF.

V gene TRBV10-2 combines with J gene TRBJ2-5; 11 positions agree with TRBD2. Per the germline V gene, CDR1 is WSHSY and CDR2 is SAAADI. The CDR3 loop spans 14 amino acids. The V gene end was trimmed by 6 bases and the J gene end by 11 bases; junction bases not matched to a gene: 11. The CDR3 sequence: CASRVAGGEDEQYF. The CDR3 DNA is TGCGCCAGCAGGGTAGCGGGAGGGGAGGATGAGCAGTACTTC.